A few counts support the clone carrying this T cell receptor (beta chain). As yet, its antigen is unknown. Germline V gene data show CDR1 as SGHTA and CDR2 as FQGTGA. V lost 3 bases, J lost 3 bases, and 8 bases lay in between. The CDR3 sequence is 13 residues long. This entry belongs to a study of beta chain features in type 1 diabetes. The study, taken as a whole, reports: Type 1 diabetes patients showed a moderate but significant shortening of TCRB CDR3s in all four CD4+ subsets.

The sequenced template was cDNA made from the entire isolated RNA. Sequencing was performed with immunoSEQ multiplex PCR; in TCRdb, only in-frame clones are kept and a portion is missing. Among some 280,000 clones, around 15% were seen once, and the ten largest hold 0.015% to 0.02%. This sequence joins TRBV7-3 and TRBJ2-5; the D is unclear. Sequencing was done on a sample of naive CD4+ T cells from blood. The clonotype comes from a man aged 25-40 years with type 1 diabetes. Here the CDR3 reads CASSLGLKETQYF. The CDR3 coding sequence is TGTGCCAGCAGCTTGGGCCTTAAAGAGACCCAGTACTTC.